The T cell receptor beta chain under discussion was sequenced for a study of blood T cell repertoires in COVID-19. Looking at the study overall: In each case, the material was cDNA or gDNA derived from T cells, B-cell-depleted T cells, or PBMCs.

The ends lost 0 bases at V and 6 bases at J; junction bases unmatched: 6. This CDR3 has 16 residues. The germline V gene has CDR1 SGHRS and CDR2 YFSETQ. This clone was found once. Using immunoSEQ multiplex PCR, the repertoire was profiled, and TCRdb retains in-frame clones only, with some absent. This table has 50,000 to 65,000 clones, 87% appearing once. The Seattle patients, enrolled during active infection, were followed longitudinally. The TCR originated in an elderly woman with COVID-19, enrolled during active disease. Sequencing was carried out using peripheral blood. This chain links TRBV5-1 with TRBJ2-2; 9 bases align to TRBD2. CDR3 sequence reads: CASSLGLAVGAGELFF. CDR3 sequence (DNA): TGCGCCAGCAGCTTGGGACTAGCGGTCGGGGCCGGGGAGCTGTTTTTT.